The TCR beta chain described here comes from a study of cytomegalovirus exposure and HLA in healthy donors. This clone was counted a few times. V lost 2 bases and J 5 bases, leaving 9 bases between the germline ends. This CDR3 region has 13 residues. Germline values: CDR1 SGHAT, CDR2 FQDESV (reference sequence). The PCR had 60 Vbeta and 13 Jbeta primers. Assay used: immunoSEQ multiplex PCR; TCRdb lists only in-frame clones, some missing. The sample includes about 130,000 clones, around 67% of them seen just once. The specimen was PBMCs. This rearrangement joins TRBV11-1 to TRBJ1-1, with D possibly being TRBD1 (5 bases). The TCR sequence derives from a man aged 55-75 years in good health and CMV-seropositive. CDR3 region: CASSLRRGTEAFF. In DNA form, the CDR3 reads TGTGCCAGCAGCTTACGACGGGGGACTGAAGCTTTCTTT. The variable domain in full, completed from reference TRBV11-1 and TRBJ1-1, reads EAEVAQSPRYKITEKSQAVAFWCDPISGHATLYWYRQILGQGPELLVQFQDESVVDDSQLPKDRFSAERLKGVDSTLKIQPAELGDSAMYLCASSLRRGTEAFFGQGTRLTVV.